Sequencing of this TCR beta chain was carried out in a study of cytomegalovirus exposure and HLA in healthy donors. The wider study: The same platform as the 500 to 700 first-cohort repertoires was used for the 95 to 150 validation repertoires, a later analysis reported. Study findings and constraints: In the 100 to 150 validation repertoires, just under 95% of cluster scores exceeded 0, per a later analysis. Confirmation was obtained in vitro that three CMV-associated chains are specific for CMV antigens.

As to this clone: Its antigen is unidentified.

Assay: immunoSEQ multiplex PCR; the TCRdb copy retains only in-frame clones and omits some. In the table there are more than 95,000 clones, more than 75% of which are singletons. The sample taken for sequencing was PBMCs. The sequence was collected from a man aged 18 to 35 in good health and CMV-seronegative.

The CDR3 coding sequence is TGTGCCTCTAAGGGGTGGCGACCCCCCTACGAGCAGTACTTC. This gives the protein CASKGWRPPYEQYF. The gene calls are TRBV19 and TRBJ2-7, with D perhaps TRBD1 (5 bases). The germline V gene has CDR1 LNHDA and CDR2 SQIVND (reference sequence). V lost 11 bases, J lost 2 bases, and 19 bases lay in between. CDR3 length: 14 residues.